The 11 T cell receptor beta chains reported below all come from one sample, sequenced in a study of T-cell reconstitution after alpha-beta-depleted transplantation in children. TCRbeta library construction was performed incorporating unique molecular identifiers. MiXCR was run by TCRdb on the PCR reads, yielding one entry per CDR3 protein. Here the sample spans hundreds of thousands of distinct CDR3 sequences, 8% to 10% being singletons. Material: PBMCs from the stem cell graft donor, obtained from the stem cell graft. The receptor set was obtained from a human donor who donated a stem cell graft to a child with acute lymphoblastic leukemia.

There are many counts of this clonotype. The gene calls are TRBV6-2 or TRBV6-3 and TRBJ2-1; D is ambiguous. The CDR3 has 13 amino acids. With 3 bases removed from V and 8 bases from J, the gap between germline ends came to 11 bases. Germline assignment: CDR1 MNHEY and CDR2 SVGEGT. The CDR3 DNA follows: TGTGCCAGCAGTTATTTAGAGGTGGATGAGCAGTTCTTC. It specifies CASSYLEVDEQFF.

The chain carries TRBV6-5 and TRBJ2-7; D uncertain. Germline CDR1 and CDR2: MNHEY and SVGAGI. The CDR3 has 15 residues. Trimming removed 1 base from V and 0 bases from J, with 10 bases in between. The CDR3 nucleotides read TGTGCCAGCAGTTACTTAGCAGGATACTCCTACGAGCAGTACTTC. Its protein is CASSYLAGYSYEQYF.

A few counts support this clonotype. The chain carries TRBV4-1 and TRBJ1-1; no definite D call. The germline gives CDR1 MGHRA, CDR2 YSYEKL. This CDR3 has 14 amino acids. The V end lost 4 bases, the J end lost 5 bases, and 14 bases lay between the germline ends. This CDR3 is CASSLEGPLTEAFF. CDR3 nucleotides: TGCGCCAGCAGCCTGGAGGGCCCGTTGACTGAAGCTTTCTTT.

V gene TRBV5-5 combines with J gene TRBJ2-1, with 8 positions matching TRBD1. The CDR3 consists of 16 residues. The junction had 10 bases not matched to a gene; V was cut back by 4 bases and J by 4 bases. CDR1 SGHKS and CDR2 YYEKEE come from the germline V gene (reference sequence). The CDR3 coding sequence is TGTGCCAGCAGCGATCCACAGGGGGGTTTGTACAATGAGCAGTTCTTC. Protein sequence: CASSDPQGGLYNEQFF.

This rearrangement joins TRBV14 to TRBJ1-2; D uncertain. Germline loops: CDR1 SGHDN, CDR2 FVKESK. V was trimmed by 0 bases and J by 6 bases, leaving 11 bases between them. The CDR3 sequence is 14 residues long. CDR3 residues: CASSQEAGIDGYTF. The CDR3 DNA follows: TGTGCCAGCAGCCAAGAGGCGGGGATCGATGGCTACACCTTC.

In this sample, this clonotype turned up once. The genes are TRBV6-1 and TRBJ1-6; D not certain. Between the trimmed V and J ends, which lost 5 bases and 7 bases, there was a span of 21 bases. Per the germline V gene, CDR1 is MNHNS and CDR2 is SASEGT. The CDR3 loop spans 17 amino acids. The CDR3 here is CASSYALLGIPNSPLHF. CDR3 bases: TGTGCCAGCAGTTACGCGCTTTTAGGGATTCCGAATTCACCCCTCCACTTT.

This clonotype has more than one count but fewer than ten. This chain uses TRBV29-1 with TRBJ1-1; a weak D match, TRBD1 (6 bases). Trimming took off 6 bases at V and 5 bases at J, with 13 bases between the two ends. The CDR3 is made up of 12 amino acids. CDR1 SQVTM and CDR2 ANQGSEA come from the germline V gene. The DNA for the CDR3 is TGCAGCGTAGTGGGGGCAATTACTGAAGCTTTCTTT. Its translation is CSVVGAITEAFF. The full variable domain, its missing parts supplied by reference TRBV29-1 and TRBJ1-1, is SAVISQKPSRDICQRGTSLTIQCQVDSQVTMMFWYRQQPGQSLTLIATANQGSEATYESGFVIDKFPISRPNLTFSTLTVSNMSPEDSSIYLCSVVGAITEAFFGQGTRLTVV.

CDR3 nucleotides: TGTGCCTGGAAGGTAGGGGGACGGCAGTTCTTC. Translating gives CAWKVGGRQFF. V usage is TRBV30 and J usage is TRBJ2-1; D possibly corresponds to TRBD1 (6 bases). Germline-derived CDR1 and CDR2 are GTSNPN and SVGIG (reference sequence). This CDR3 has 11 residues. Trimming cost V 4 bases and J 12 bases, with 13 bases left between them.

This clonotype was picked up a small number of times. Written as DNA, the CDR3 is TGCGCCAGCAGCGTAGCCCGGGACAGGATACAAGAGACCCAGTACTTC. Translated, it gives CASSVARDRIQETQYF. This chain joins TRBV5-1 and TRBJ2-5, with TRBD1 matching 8 bases. The germline V gene has CDR1 SGHRS and CDR2 YFSETQ. Trimming cost V 4 bases and J 2 bases; bases outside gene matches: 10. The CDR3 extends over 16 amino acids.

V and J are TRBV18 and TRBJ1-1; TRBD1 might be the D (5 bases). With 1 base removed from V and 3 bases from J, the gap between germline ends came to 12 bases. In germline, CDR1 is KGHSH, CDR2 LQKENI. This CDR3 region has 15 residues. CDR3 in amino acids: CASSPLATVDTEAFF. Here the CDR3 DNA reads TGTGCCAGCTCACCACTCGCGACAGTGGACACTGAAGCTTTCTTT.

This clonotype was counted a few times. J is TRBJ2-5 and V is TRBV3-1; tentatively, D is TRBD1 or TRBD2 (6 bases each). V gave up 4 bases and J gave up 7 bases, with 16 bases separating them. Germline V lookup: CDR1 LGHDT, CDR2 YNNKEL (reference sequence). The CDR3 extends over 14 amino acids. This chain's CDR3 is CASSPRDTTGTQYF. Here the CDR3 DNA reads TGTGCCAGCAGCCCGCGGGACACCACCGGGACCCAGTACTTC.